This T cell receptor beta chain came from a study of cytomegalovirus exposure and HLA in healthy donors. General study results and limits: The authors later linked a missense DCLRE1C variant to TCR beta V- and J-gene trimming. Association with HLA alleles at 0.05 false discovery rate was found for roughly 17,000 TCR beta sequences in a later analysis. Earlier analysis yielded a pattern in which most TCR beta V segments were productive about 87% or about 30% of the time. Later analysis revealed greater clonal expansion in HLA-associated TCR beta chains than in equally common others.

Concerning this clone itself: Its antigen is not known.

PCR was performed using 60 Vbeta and 13 Jbeta primers. The protocol was immunoSEQ multiplex PCR, while the TCRdb copy is restricted to in-frame clones and leaves out a portion. This listing includes tens of thousands of clones. This CDR3 comprises 14 residues. CDR1 is LNHDA, CDR2 SQIVND, per germline (reference sequence). After removal of 5 bases from V and 7 bases from J, the junction contained 10 bases not matched to a gene. The specimen sequenced was PBMCs. The clonotype comes from a male donor in good health and CMV-seronegative. The J gene is TRBJ2-5, the V gene TRBV19; 7 nucleotides line up with TRBD2. The CDR3 nucleotides are TGTGCCAGTAGTCTGGGAGGGGACGCCCGGACCCAGTACTTC. Translating gives CASSLGGDARTQYF.